Presented here are 32 T cell receptor beta chains from one specimen sequenced in a study of T cell repertoires in cytomegalovirus infection. TCRdb ran MiXCR on the reads and lists one entry per CDR3 protein. The repertoire holds approximately 120,000 distinct CDR3 sequences, with about 30% as singletons. The antigens these receptors bind are not known. Sequenced here: CD8+ T cells from cultured PBMCs, sampled from culture after CMV antigen stimulation. These receptors originate from a human donor in good health (CMV status not recorded). Some clones in this sample may be carry-over from other donors' samples.

V is TRBV12-3 or TRBV12-4 and J is TRBJ2-1, with 15 positions matching TRBD2. The junction had 6 bases not matched to a gene; V was cut back by 5 bases and J by 7 bases. The CDR3 totals 16 residues. CDR3 bases: TGTGCCAGCAGTCCCCGGACTAGCGGGGGGGGGAATGAGCAGTTCTTC. Translating it yields CASSPRTSGGGNEQFF.

J is TRBJ2-3 and V is TRBV7-2, with 7 positions matching TRBD1. CDR1 and CDR2 from the germline V gene are SGHTA and FQGNSA. The CDR3 runs 16 residues. Trimming took 4 bases from V and 2 from J; bases not matched to a gene: 9. The CDR3, as DNA: TGTGCCAGCAGCTCACGTAGGGGGCCTTCCACAGATACGCAGTATTTT. It specifies CASSSRRGPSTDTQYF.

This clonotype was seen ten or more times. The chain uses TRBV7-8 and TRBJ2-1, with a tentative D call TRBD2 (5 bases). CDR3 length: 14 amino acids. The V gene lost 1 base and the J gene lost 8 bases, with 12 bases spanning the gap. The germline gives CDR1 SGHVS, CDR2 FQNEAQ. The CDR3 DNA reads TGTGCCAGCAGCTTAGTAGGCGCCGGGGATGAGCAGTTCTTC. Its translation is CASSLVGAGDEQFF.

This clonotype showed up many times. The CDR3 protein is CASSLAGPGDTIYF. CDR3 coding DNA: TGTGCCAGCAGCTTAGCGGGACCAGGCGACACCATATATTTT. The chain recombines TRBV7-2 with TRBJ1-3, with a weak D call TRBD1 (5 bases). Germline CDR1 SGHTA, CDR2 FQGNSA. The CDR3 has 14 amino acids. V lost 0 bases and J 8 bases, leaving 11 bases between the germline ends. Full variable domain (missing parts from reference TRBV7-2 and TRBJ1-3): GAGVSQSPSNKVTEKGKDVELRCDPISGHTALYWYRQSLGQGLEFLIYFQGNSAPDKSGLPSDRFSAERTGGSVSTLTIQRTQQEDSAVYLCASSLAGPGDTIYFGEGSWLTVV.

This chain links TRBV3-1 with TRBJ2-1; TRBD2 matches at 10 bases. CDR3 length equals 17 residues. V lost 0 bases, J lost 5 bases, and 7 bases stayed unmatched. Germline values: CDR1 LGHDT, CDR2 YNNKEL (reference sequence). CDR3 sequence reads: CASSQDVSGGANNEQFF. The CDR3 DNA reads as TGTGCCAGCAGCCAAGATGTAAGCGGGGGGGCAAACAATGAGCAGTTCTTC.

The V and J genes are TRBV20-1 and TRBJ2-7; possibly TRBD1 or TRBD2 for D (5 bases each). The CDR3 is 15 residues long. V lost 2 bases to trimming and J lost 7 bases, with 21 bases between them. CDR1 is DFQATT, CDR2 SNEGSKA, per germline (reference sequence). CDR3 region: CSARLRDRDLREQYF. CDR3 sequence (DNA): TGCAGTGCTAGACTCCGGGACCGGGATTTACGGGAGCAGTACTTC.

V is TRBV19 and J is TRBJ2-2; possible D gene TRBD2, 6 bases. The CDR3 is made up of 15 amino acids. CDR1 is LNHDA and CDR2 is SQIVND in the germline V gene (reference sequence). Trimming took 7 bases from V and 6 from J, leaving 18 bases between them. CDR3 protein: CASTLWGVGAGELFF. The CDR3, as DNA: TGTGCCAGTACCCTGTGGGGGGTAGGCGCCGGGGAGCTGTTTTTT.

This clonotype was seen a handful of times. The gene calls are TRBV3-1 and TRBJ2-1; the D call may be TRBD1 or TRBD2 (5 bases each). Trimming removed 4 bases from V and 0 bases from J, with 10 bases in between. The germline V gene encodes CDR1 LGHDT and CDR2 YNNKEL (reference sequence). The CDR3 consists of 15 residues. The CDR3, as DNA: TGTGCCAGCAGCCTATGGGACGCCTCCTACAATGAGCAGTTCTTC. Translating gives CASSLWDASYNEQFF.

This chain joins TRBV20-1 and TRBJ2-7; 7 bases line up with TRBD1. Germline lookup yields CDR1 DFQATT and CDR2 SNEGSKA (reference sequence). CDR3 length equals 15 residues. V was clipped by 0 bases and J by 0 bases; unmatched bases: 5. The CDR3 is CSARDWGQNSYEQYF. The CDR3 DNA reads TGCAGTGCTAGAGATTGGGGACAGAACTCCTACGAGCAGTACTTC.

This clonotype was seen more than once but under ten times. V gene TRBV7-9 combines with J gene TRBJ2-1; tentatively, D is TRBD1 or TRBD2 (6 bases each). V was clipped by 4 bases and J by 0 bases, with 19 bases between them. This CDR3 has 18 amino acids. Looked up from germline, CDR1 is SEHNR and CDR2 is FQNEAQ (reference sequence). CDR3: CASSSRWGRGDSYNEQFF. The CDR3 bases are TGTGCCAGCAGCTCCAGGTGGGGGCGGGGAGACTCCTACAATGAGCAGTTCTTC.

This clonotype has just a few counts. The chain joins TRBV6-1 to TRBJ1-2, with D maybe TRBD1 (5 bases). CDR3 length: 14 amino acids. Germline V gives CDR1 MNHNS, CDR2 SASEGT. Trimming stripped 7 bases from V and 6 bases from J, with 18 bases between. CDR3 nucleotide sequence: TGTGCCAGCACCCTGGGGGGGGGAGTGGATGGCTACACCTTC. Amino acid sequence: CASTLGGGVDGYTF.

By proportion, this clonotype is medium-sized. The V and J genes are TRBV28 and TRBJ2-3; D might be TRBD1 or TRBD2, each matching 5 bases. V shed 1 base and J shed 6 bases, with 17 bases lying between them. Looked up from germline, CDR1 is MDHEN and CDR2 is SYDVKM. The CDR3 contains 16 residues. As DNA, the CDR3 is TGTGCCAGCAGTTTATTAGGGACCCCGGATGAGGATACGCAGTATTTT. Residues: CASSLLGTPDEDTQYF. Full variable domain (missing parts from reference TRBV28 and TRBJ2-3): DVKVTQSSRYLVKRTGEKVFLECVQDMDHENMFWYRQDPGLGLRLIYFSYDVKMKEKGDIPEGYSVSREKKERFSLILESASTNQTSMYLCASSLLGTPDEDTQYFGPGTRLTVL.

The chain links TRBV9 to TRBJ2-3; TRBD2 is a possible D gene (6 bases). The germline V gene has CDR1 SGDLS and CDR2 YYNGEE. The CDR3 extends over 15 amino acids. With 4 bases removed from V and 0 bases from J, the gap between germline ends came to 12 bases. The CDR3 DNA follows: TGTGCCAGCAGCATCGGGGGTTATAGCACAGATACGCAGTATTTT. It encodes CASSIGGYSTDTQYF.

V and J are TRBV19 and TRBJ2-1; maybe TRBD2 (5 bases). Trimming cost V 4 bases and J 0 bases, with 7 bases left between them. Germline V gene sequence: CDR1 LNHDA, CDR2 SQIVND (reference sequence). The length of the CDR3 is 14 residues. CDR3 sequence: CASSRRSSYNEQFF. CDR3 sequence (DNA): TGTGCCAGTAGTAGGAGGAGCTCCTACAATGAGCAGTTCTTC.

The V gene is TRBV27, the J gene TRBJ2-5; TRBD2 agrees at 9 bases. CDR3 length equals 15 residues. Losses at the gene ends were 5 bases for V and 4 bases for J; bases not matched to a gene: 8. Germline V lookup: CDR1 MNHEY, CDR2 SMNVEV (reference sequence). The CDR3 DNA reads TGTGCCAGCAGTCTCCTCGCGGGGGGGGGAGAGACCCAGTACTTC. Protein sequence: CASSLLAGGGETQYF.

This clonotype occurred a few times. CDR3 region: CASSEQGPGELFF. CDR3 bases: TGTGCCAGCAGTGAGCAGGGTCCCGGGGAGCTGTTTTTT. The chain joins TRBV12-3 or TRBV12-4 to TRBJ2-2; tentatively, D is TRBD1 (5 bases). V lost 5 bases, J lost 6 bases, and 10 bases lay in between. The length of the CDR3 is 13 residues.

The table lists this clonotype with a few counts. The V and J genes are TRBV12-3 or TRBV12-4 and TRBJ2-1, with D uncertain. V lost 6 bases to trimming and J lost 5 bases, with 11 bases between them. This CDR3 comprises 13 residues. CDR3 region: CASSSGSNNEQFF. The CDR3 DNA sequence: TGTGCCAGCAGCTCCGGGTCCAACAATGAGCAGTTCTTC.

This sequence joins TRBV6-6 and TRBJ1-1; D gene unclear. Looked up from germline, CDR1 is MNHNY and CDR2 is SVGAGI (reference sequence). The CDR3 sequence is 13 residues long. Trimming pared 0 bases from V and 7 bases from J, leaving 9 bases between. The CDR3 sequence is CASSYSERYEAFF. CDR3 in DNA: TGTGCCAGCAGTTACTCAGAGAGGTATGAAGCTTTCTTT.

The CDR3: CASSLGDGQNTEAFF. CDR3 nucleotides: TGTGCCAGCAGTTTAGGCGATGGACAGAACACTGAAGCTTTCTTT. The chain combines TRBV12-3 or TRBV12-4 with TRBJ1-1; D might be TRBD1 (5 bases). V was clipped by 1 base and J by 1 base, with 10 bases between them. The CDR3 is 15 amino acids.

This clonotype was observed a handful of times. The chain has TRBV7-9 and TRBJ2-5; TRBD2 matches at 7 bases. V was clipped by 4 bases and J by 1 base; unmatched bases: 3. Germline V gene sequence: CDR1 SEHNR, CDR2 FQNEAQ (reference sequence). The CDR3 sequence is 14 residues long. The CDR3 reads CASSWRGTQETQYF. In DNA form, the CDR3 reads TGTGCCAGCAGCTGGCGGGGGACCCAAGAGACCCAGTACTTC.

This clonotype has just one count. Relative to the germline gene, one junction end is altered; a read error may explain this. The chain uses TRBV7-6 and TRBJ2-7, with a weak D call TRBD1 (5 bases). Germline V gene data show CDR1 as SGHVS and CDR2 as FNYEAQ. This CDR3 comprises 14 residues. CDR3 DNA: TGTGTCAGCAGCTTAGGCCAGGGCTCCTACGAGCAGTACTTC. This gives the protein CVSSLGQGSYEQYF.

The chain combines TRBV20-1 with TRBJ2-5; 15 bases fit TRBD2. This CDR3 region has 16 residues. Trimming took 3 bases from V and 5 from J; bases not matched to a gene: 7. Per the germline V gene, CDR1 is DFQATT and CDR2 is SNEGSKA (reference sequence). CDR3 in DNA: TGCAGTGCTAGCGGACTAGCGGGGGGGCCGTCGGAGACCCAGTACTTC. This encodes CSASGLAGGPSETQYF.

In this sample, this clonotype turned up a few times. This sequence joins TRBV28 and TRBJ2-3; TRBD2 agrees at 9 bases. Trimming cost V 3 bases and J 5 bases; bases outside gene matches: 6. CDR3 length: 15 amino acids. The germline CDR1 and CDR2 sequences are MDHEN and SYDVKM. The CDR3 sequence is CASSFLRGGEDTQYF. CDR3 nucleotides: TGTGCCAGCAGTTTTCTGCGGGGGGGCGAAGATACGCAGTATTTT.

This clonotype has more than one count but fewer than ten. This chain joins TRBV20-1 and TRBJ2-7, with D possibly TRBD2 on 5 matching bases. V was clipped by 8 bases and J by 2 bases, with 13 bases between them. CDR1 and CDR2 from the germline V gene are DFQATT and SNEGSKA (reference sequence). The CDR3 length is 12 residues. The CDR3: CSTNSGAYEQYF. The CDR3 coding sequence is TGCAGTACAAATTCCGGGGCCTACGAGCAGTACTTC.

A note on this clonotype: A much larger clone lies a single base off, so this may be a read error. The chain combines TRBV7-8 with TRBJ2-7, with D unclear. V was cut by 3 bases and J by 12 bases, with 15 bases left in between. The germline CDR1 and CDR2 sequences are SGHVS and FQNEAQ. The CDR3 is made up of 12 amino acids. The CDR3 protein is CASSFSGRPWYF. For the CDR3, the DNA is TGTGCCAGCAGCTTTTCGGGCAGACCCTGGTACTTC.

The sample holds many counts of this clonotype. The chain recombines TRBV5-4 with TRBJ1-6; D remains ambiguous. The CDR3 extends over 15 amino acids. With 0 bases removed from V and 15 bases from J, the gap between germline ends came to 19 bases. Germline V CDR1 and CDR2: SGHNT, YYREEE (reference sequence). The CDR3: CASSLGTSKLAFLHF. DNA for the CDR3: TGTGCCAGCAGCTTGGGGACCTCGAAATTAGCCTTCCTCCACTTT.

This clonotype was detected ten times or more. J is TRBJ2-2 and V is TRBV7-6; 11 bases map to TRBD1. Germline CDR1 and CDR2: SGHVS and FNYEAQ. V was pared by 5 bases and J by 5 bases, with 4 bases of the junction left unmatched. The CDR3 contains 15 residues. The CDR3 reads CASSIGTGGTGELFF. CDR3 coding DNA: TGTGCCAGCAGCATCGGGACAGGGGGTACCGGGGAGCTGTTTTTT. The full variable domain, completed using reference TRBV7-6 and TRBJ2-2, is GAGVSQSPRYKVTKRGQDVALRCDPISGHVSLYWYRQALGQGPEFLTYFNYEAQQDKSGLPNDRFSAERPEGSISTLTIQRTEQRDSAMYRCASSIGTGGTGELFFGEGSRLTVL.

The table lists this clonotype with many counts. The CDR3 protein is CASSPGQGSYEQFF. CDR3 bases: TGCGCCAGCAGCCCGGGACAGGGTTCGTATGAGCAGTTCTTC. V usage is TRBV4-1 and J usage is TRBJ2-1; 9 positions agree with TRBD1. J gave up 8 bases and V 4 bases, and 6 bases lay outside the gene matches. Germline assignment: CDR1 MGHRA and CDR2 YSYEKL. CDR3 length: 14 amino acids.

This clonotype came up a few times. The chain is built from TRBV28 and TRBJ2-1; 10 bases map to TRBD2. Germline CDR1 MDHEN, CDR2 SYDVKM. V lost 6 bases, J lost 2 bases, and 13 bases stayed unmatched. The CDR3 extends over 18 amino acids. The CDR3 DNA is TGTGCCAGCAGCCTAAAGCGGGGGGGCAATCATCCCTACAATGAGCAGTTCTTC. Translated: CASSLKRGGNHPYNEQFF.

This clonotype was detected only a few times. This chain uses TRBV20-1 with TRBJ1-1, with D uncertain. With 6 bases removed from V and 0 bases from J, the gap between germline ends came to 20 bases. The V gene's germline CDR1 is DFQATT and CDR2 SNEGSKA (reference sequence). The CDR3 consists of 16 residues. This CDR3 reads CSAPREEMGLNTEAFF. CDR3 nucleotide sequence: TGCAGTGCACCGAGAGAGGAGATGGGTTTGAACACTGAAGCTTTCTTT.

This clonotype showed up just a few times. The chain carries TRBV5-1 and TRBJ1-2, with 10 bases fitting TRBD1. The CDR3 sequence is 15 residues long. Germline CDR1 SGHRS, CDR2 YFSETQ. Germline trimming cut 4 bases from V and 5 bases from J; bases unmatched to any gene: 8. CDR3 nucleotide sequence: TGCGCCAGCAGCCCAAGCGGGACAGGGGAATATGGCTACACCTTC. Translating gives CASSPSGTGEYGYTF. The full variable domain, in which reference TRBV5-1 and TRBJ1-2 provide the parts outside the CDR3, is KAGVTQTPRYLIKTRGQQVTLSCSPISGHRSVSWYQQTPGQGLQFLFEYFSETQRNKGNFPGRFSGRQFSNSRSEMNVSTLELGDSALYLCASSPSGTGEYGYTFGSGTRLTVV.

The rearrangement links TRBV7-9 to TRBJ2-6, with 12 bases fitting TRBD1. The ends lost 5 bases at V and 3 bases at J; junction bases unmatched: 8. The CDR3 totals 18 residues. Germline CDR1 SEHNR, CDR2 FQNEAQ (reference sequence). Here the CDR3 reads CASSGPGQGAGGANVLTF. The DNA of the CDR3 is TGTGCCAGCAGCGGACCGGGACAGGGGGCCGGTGGGGCCAACGTCCTGACTTTC.